Here is one T cell receptor beta chain with its context. Germline V gene sequence: CDR1 MNHEY, CDR2 SMNVEV (reference sequence). Trimming left V 8 bases short and J 0 bases short, with 16 bases between. CDR3 length equals 15 residues. This sample was included in a study of blood T cell repertoires in COVID-19. Study overall: Acute-phase and convalescent COVID-19 samples originated in the United States, Italy and Spain. PBMCs, B-cell-depleted T cells, or T cells provided the cDNA or gDNA that made up the material.

How the authors handled the data: Amplification of reference gene primers provided the estimated nucleated cell counts. Clones were read by immunoSEQ multiplex PCR, and TCRdb kept only the in-frame ones, dropping some. From that table come the V and J calls and clone size; the DNA was used to work out D and trimming. The sample yields tens of thousands of clones, 88% seen once. The rearrangement joins TRBV27 to TRBJ1-2; TRBD1 is a possible D gene (6 bases). The origin of this receptor is a human donor in a cohort sampled during active COVID-19. What was sequenced was peripheral blood. The CDR3 DNA follows: TGTGCCAGCGGGGACGACAGGATCTCTAACTATGGCTACACCTTC. Translating it yields CASGDDRISNYGYTF.